This T cell receptor beta chain was documented in a study of monozygotic twins with cystic fibrosis. Whole-study context: Three micrograms of fragmented DNA underwent approximately 15 PCR cycles for library preparation. Study-wide points: Shared CDR3 numbers were not associated with age, concordance or severity. Co-twins had the most similar V usage for 13 of 16 pairs, J for 8. The repertoire was suggested to be naive-dominated, clonality median around 0.0095.

Germline V gene data show CDR1 as SGHAT and CDR2 as FQDESV (reference sequence). V was pared by 5 bases and J by 6 bases, with 5 bases of the junction left unmatched. The CDR3 spans 13 residues. On this clone itself: Its antigen is undetermined.

The data were produced by immunoSEQ multiplex PCR, yet TCRdb's version contains in-frame clones alone and is incomplete. The repertoire holds fewer than 30,000 clones, with 95% to 97% as singletons. Sequences were obtained from blood. The sequence derives from a girl aged 2-15 years with cystic fibrosis. The rearrangement uses TRBV11-1 and TRBJ2-7; 9 nucleotides align to TRBD1. CDR3 protein: CASSHTGGPEQYF. DNA for the CDR3: TGTGCCAGCAGCCATACAGGGGGCCCCGAGCAGTACTTC.